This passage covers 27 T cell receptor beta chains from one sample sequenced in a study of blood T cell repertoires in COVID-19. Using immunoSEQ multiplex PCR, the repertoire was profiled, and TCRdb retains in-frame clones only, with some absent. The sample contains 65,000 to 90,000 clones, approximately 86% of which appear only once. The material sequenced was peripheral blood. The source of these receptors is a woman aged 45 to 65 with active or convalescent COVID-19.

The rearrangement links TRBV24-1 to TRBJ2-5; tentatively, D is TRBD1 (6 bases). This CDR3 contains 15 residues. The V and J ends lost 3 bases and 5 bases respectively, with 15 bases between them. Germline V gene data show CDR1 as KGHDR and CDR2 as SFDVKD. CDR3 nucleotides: TGTGCCACCAGTGATCCGGACAGCGCCGGGGAGACCCAGTACTTC. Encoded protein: CATSDPDSAGETQYF.

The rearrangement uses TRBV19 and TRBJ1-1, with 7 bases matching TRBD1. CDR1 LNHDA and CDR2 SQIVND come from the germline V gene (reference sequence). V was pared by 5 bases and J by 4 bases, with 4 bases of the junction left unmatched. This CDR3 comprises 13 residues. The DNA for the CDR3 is TGTGCCAGTAGTCGACAGGGCGTCACTGAAGCTTTCTTT. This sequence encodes CASSRQGVTEAFF.

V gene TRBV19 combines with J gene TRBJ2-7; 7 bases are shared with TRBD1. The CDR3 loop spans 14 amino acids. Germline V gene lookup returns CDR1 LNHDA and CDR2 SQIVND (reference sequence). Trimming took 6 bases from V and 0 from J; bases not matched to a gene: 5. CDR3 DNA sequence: TGTGCCAGTAGCCCGGACAGGAGCTCCTACGAGCAGTACTTC. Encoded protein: CASSPDRSSYEQYF.

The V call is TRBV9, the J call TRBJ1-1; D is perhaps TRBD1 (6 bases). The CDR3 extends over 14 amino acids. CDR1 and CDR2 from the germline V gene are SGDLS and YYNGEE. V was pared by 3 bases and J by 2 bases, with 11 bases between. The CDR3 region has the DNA TGTGCCAGCAGCGAACAGGGACCAAACACTGAAGCTTTCTTT. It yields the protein CASSEQGPNTEAFF. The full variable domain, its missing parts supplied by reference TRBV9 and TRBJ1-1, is DSGVTQTPKHLITATGQRVTLRCSPRSGDLSVYWYQQSLDQGLQFLIQYYNGEERAKGNILERFSAQQFPDLHSELNLSSLELGDSALYFCASSEQGPNTEAFFGQGTRLTVV.

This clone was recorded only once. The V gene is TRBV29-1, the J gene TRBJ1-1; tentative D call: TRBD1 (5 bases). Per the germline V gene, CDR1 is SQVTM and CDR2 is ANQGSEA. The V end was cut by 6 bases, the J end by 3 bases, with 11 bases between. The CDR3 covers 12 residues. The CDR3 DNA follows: TGCAGCGTCGGGGACTGGGACACTGAAGCTTTCTTT. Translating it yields CSVGDWDTEAFF. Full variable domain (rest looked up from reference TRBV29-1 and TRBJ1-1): SAVISQKPSRDICQRGTSLTIQCQVDSQVTMMFWYRQQPGQSLTLIATANQGSEATYESGFVIDKFPISRPNLTFSTLTVSNMSPEDSSIYLCSVGDWDTEAFFGQGTRLTVV.

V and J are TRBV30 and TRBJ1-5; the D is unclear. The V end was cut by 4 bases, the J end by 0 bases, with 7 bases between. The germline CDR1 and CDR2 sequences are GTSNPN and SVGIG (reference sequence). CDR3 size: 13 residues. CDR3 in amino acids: CAWNENSNQPQHF. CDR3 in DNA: TGTGCCTGGAATGAGAATAGCAATCAGCCCCAGCATTTT.

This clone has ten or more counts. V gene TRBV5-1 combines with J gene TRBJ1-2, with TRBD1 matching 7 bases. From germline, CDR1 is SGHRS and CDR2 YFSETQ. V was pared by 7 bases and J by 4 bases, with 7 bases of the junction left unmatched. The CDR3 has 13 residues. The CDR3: CASGEKGAYGYTF. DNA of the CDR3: TGCGCCAGCGGTGAAAAGGGGGCCTATGGCTACACCTTC. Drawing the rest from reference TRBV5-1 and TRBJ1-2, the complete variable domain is KAGVTQTPRYLIKTRGQQVTLSCSPISGHRSVSWYQQTPGQGLQFLFEYFSETQRNKGNFPGRFSGRQFSNSRSEMNVSTLELGDSALYLCASGEKGAYGYTFGSGTRLTVV.

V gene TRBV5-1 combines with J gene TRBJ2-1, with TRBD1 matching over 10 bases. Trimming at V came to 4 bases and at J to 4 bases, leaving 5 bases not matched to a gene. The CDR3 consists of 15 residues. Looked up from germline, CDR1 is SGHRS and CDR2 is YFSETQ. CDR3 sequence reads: CASSDGDRGYNEQFF. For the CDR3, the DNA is TGCGCCAGCAGCGATGGGGACAGGGGATACAATGAGCAGTTCTTC. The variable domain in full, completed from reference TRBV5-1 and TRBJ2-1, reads KAGVTQTPRYLIKTRGQQVTLSCSPISGHRSVSWYQQTPGQGLQFLFEYFSETQRNKGNFPGRFSGRQFSNSRSEMNVSTLELGDSALYLCASSDGDRGYNEQFFGPGTRLTVL.

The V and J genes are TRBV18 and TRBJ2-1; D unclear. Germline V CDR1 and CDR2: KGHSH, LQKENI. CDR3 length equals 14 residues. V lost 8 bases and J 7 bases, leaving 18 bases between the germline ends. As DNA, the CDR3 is TGTGCCAGCACGACGGAACAGATTGGAAATGAGCAGTTCTTC. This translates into CASTTEQIGNEQFF.

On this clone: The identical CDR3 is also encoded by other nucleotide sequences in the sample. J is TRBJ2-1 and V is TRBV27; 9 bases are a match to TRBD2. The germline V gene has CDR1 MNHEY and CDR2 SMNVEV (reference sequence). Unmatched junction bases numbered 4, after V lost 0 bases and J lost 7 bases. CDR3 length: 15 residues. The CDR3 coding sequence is TGTGCCAGCAGTTTATCCGCGGGGGGGCTTAATGAGCAGTTCTTC. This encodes CASSLSAGGLNEQFF.

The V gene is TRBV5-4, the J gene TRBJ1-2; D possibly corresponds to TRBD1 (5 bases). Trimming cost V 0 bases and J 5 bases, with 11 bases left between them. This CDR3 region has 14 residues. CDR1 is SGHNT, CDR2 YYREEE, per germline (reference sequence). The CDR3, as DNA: TGTGCCAGCAGCTTGGAGGGGCCACAATATGGCTACACCTTC. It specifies CASSLEGPQYGYTF.

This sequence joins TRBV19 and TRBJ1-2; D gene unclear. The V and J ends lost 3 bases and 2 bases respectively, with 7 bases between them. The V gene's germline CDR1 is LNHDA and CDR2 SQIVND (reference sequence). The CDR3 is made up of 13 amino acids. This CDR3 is CASSIPRNYGYTF. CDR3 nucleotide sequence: TGTGCCAGTAGTATTCCCAGGAACTATGGCTACACCTTC.

CDR3 nucleotide sequence: TGTGCCAGTAGTACCAGGGGGGCCAAAAACATTCAGTACTTC. It specifies CASSTRGAKNIQYF. This chain connects TRBV19 to TRBJ2-4; the match to TRBD1 covers 7 bases. The V gene end was trimmed by 4 bases and the J gene end by 1 base; junction bases not matched to a gene: 1. The CDR3 runs 14 residues. The germline V gene has CDR1 LNHDA and CDR2 SQIVND (reference sequence). The complete variable domain, with remaining parts taken from reference TRBV19 and TRBJ2-4, reads DGGITQSPKYLFRKEGQNVTLSCEQNLNHDAMYWYRQDPGQGLRLIYYSQIVNDFQKGDIAEGYSVSREKKESFPLTVTSAQKNPTAFYLCASSTRGAKNIQYFGAGTRLSVL.

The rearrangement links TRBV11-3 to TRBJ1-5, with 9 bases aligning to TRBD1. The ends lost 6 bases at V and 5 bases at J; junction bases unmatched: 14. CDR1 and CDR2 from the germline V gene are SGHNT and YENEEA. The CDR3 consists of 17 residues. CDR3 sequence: CASRKYHRGRMDQPQHF. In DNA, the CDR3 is TGTGCCAGCAGAAAATACCACAGGGGGCGCATGGATCAGCCCCAGCATTTT.

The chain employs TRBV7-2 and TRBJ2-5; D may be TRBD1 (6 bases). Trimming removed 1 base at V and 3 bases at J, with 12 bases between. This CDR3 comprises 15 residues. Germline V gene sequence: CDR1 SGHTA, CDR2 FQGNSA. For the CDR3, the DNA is TGTGCCAGCAGCTTAGGGGGGCCTATTAAAGAGACCCAGTACTTC. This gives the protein CASSLGGPIKETQYF. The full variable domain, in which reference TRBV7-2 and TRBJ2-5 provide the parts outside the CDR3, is GAGVSQSPSNKVTEKGKDVELRCDPISGHTALYWYRQSLGQGLEFLIYFQGNSAPDKSGLPSDRFSAERTGGSVSTLTIQRTQQEDSAVYLCASSLGGPIKETQYFGPGTRLLVL.

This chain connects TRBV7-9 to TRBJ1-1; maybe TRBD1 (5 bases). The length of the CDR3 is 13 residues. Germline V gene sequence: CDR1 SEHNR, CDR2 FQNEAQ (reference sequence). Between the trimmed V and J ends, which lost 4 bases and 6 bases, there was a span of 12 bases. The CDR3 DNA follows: TGTGCCAGCAGCTCGGGGGGTTTCGCTGAAGCTTTCTTT. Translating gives CASSSGGFAEAFF.

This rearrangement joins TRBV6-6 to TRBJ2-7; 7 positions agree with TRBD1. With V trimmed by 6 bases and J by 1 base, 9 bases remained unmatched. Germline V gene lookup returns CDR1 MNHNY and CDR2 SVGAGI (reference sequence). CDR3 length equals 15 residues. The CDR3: CASRHRDRFSYEQYF. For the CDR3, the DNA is TGTGCCAGCAGGCACCGGGACAGATTTTCCTACGAGCAGTACTTC.

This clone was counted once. In DNA form, the CDR3 reads TGTGCCAGTAGGGAAGGAGGGGCTAACTATGGCTACACCTTC. Its protein is CASREGGANYGYTF. This chain links TRBV19 with TRBJ1-2; D perhaps matches TRBD1 (5 bases). The germline V and J ends were trimmed by 6 bases and 0 bases, with 11 bases remaining between them. The CDR3 runs 14 residues. Germline CDR1 and CDR2: LNHDA and SQIVND (reference sequence).

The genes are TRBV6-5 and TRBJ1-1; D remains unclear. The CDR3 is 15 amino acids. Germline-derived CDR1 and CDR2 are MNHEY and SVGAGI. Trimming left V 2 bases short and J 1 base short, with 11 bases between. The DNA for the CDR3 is TGTGCCAGCAGTTACGCCCAGGATTGGAACACTGAAGCTTTCTTT. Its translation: CASSYAQDWNTEAFF.

The CDR3 DNA is TGTGCCAGCAGCTCCCGGGACAGGGGGGGCGGTTTATATGGCTACACCTTC. This encodes CASSSRDRGGGLYGYTF. This chain joins TRBV13 and TRBJ1-2; TRBD1 matches at 11 bases. The V gene end was trimmed by 4 bases and the J gene end by 5 bases; junction bases not matched to a gene: 12. The V gene's germline CDR1 is PRHDT and CDR2 FYEKMQ (reference sequence). This CDR3 comprises 17 residues.

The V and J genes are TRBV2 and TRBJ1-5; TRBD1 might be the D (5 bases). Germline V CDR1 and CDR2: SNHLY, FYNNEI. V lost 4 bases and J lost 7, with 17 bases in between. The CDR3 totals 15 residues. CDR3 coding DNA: TGTGCCAGCAGTGGAAGTGGCCAGGGTGGGCAGCCCCAGCATTTT. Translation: CASSGSGQGGQPQHF.

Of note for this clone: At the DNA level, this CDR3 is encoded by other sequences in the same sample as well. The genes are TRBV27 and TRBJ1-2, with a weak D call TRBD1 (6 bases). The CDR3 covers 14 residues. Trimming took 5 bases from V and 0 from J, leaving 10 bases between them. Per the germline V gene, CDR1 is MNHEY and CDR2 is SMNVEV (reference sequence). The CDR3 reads CASSPRQANYGYTF. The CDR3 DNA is TGTGCCAGCAGTCCCAGACAGGCTAACTATGGCTACACCTTC.

The CDR3 sequence: CASGTGLNYGYTF. CDR3 in DNA: TGTGCCAGCGGTACAGGTCTAAACTATGGCTACACCTTC. V gene TRBV6-4 combines with J gene TRBJ1-2, with TRBD1 as a possible D gene (5 bases). Trimming cost V 8 bases and J 2 bases, with 12 bases left between them. Germline assignment: CDR1 MRHNA and CDR2 SNTAGT. The length of the CDR3 is 13 residues.

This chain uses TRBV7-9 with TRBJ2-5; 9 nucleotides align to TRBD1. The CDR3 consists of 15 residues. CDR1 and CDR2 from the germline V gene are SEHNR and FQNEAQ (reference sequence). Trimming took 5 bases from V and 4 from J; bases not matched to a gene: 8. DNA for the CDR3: TGTGCCAGCAGCACACGACAGGGGGTTGGAGAGACCCAGTACTTC. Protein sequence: CASSTRQGVGETQYF.

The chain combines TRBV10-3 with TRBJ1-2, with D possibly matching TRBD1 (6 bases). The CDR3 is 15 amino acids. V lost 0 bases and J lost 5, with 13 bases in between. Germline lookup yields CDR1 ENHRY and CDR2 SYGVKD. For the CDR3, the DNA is TGTGCCATCAGTGAGTCGGGGGGGCTGTATTATGGCTACACCTTC. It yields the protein CAISESGGLYYGYTF.

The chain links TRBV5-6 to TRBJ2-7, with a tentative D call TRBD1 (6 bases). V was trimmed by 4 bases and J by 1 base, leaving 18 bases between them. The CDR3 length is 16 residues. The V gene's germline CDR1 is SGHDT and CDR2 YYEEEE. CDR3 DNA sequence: TGTGCCAGCAGCCTGGGACGGACAGTTCTATCCTACGAGCAGTACTTC. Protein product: CASSLGRTVLSYEQYF.

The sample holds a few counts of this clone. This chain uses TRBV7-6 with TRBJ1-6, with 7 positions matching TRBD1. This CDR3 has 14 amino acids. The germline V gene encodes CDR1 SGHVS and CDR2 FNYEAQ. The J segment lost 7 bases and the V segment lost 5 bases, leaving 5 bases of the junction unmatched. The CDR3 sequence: CASSKTGLNSPLHF. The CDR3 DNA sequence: TGTGCCAGCAGCAAGACAGGGTTGAATTCACCCCTCCACTTT.